The 30 T cell receptor beta chains reported below all come from one sample, sequenced in a study of chemoradiotherapy in HPV16-positive cancers. Profiling relied on immunoSEQ multiplex PCR, and the TCRdb table lists in-frame clones only, not all of them. The profile shows about 8,900 clones, about 85% of them singletons. The starting material was tumor tissue, obtained from a patient who underwent chemoradiotherapy. These receptors all stem from a human donor with HPV-associated anogenital cancer.

This chain uses TRBV5-1 with TRBJ2-1; TRBD1 agrees at 7 bases. The V gene's germline CDR1 is SGHRS and CDR2 YFSETQ. V was clipped by 4 bases and J by 1 base; unmatched bases: 2. This CDR3 contains 14 residues. The CDR3 here is CASSEDRSYNEQFF. In DNA form, the CDR3 reads TGCGCCAGCAGCGAGGACAGGTCCTACAATGAGCAGTTCTTC.

This chain connects TRBV19 to TRBJ2-3; no reliable D call. Germline-derived CDR1 and CDR2 are LNHDA and SQIVND (reference sequence). V lost 0 bases and J 3 bases, leaving 16 bases between the germline ends. This CDR3 comprises 17 residues. CDR3 residues: CASSIDADTLGTDTQYF. In DNA form, the CDR3 reads TGTGCCAGTAGTATAGACGCCGACACTCTGGGAACAGATACGCAGTATTTT.

This chain links TRBV18 with TRBJ1-3; D remains ambiguous. V was pared by 4 bases and J by 0 bases, with 10 bases between. Germline V gene data show CDR1 as KGHSH and CDR2 as LQKENI. The CDR3 totals 15 residues. DNA for the CDR3: TGTGCCAGCTCACAATCCGGACGCTCTGGAAACACCATATATTTT. Translated: CASSQSGRSGNTIYF.

V and J are TRBV21-1 and TRBJ2-5; the table's TRBD2 call for D was not verified on the DNA. TRBV21-1 is tagged as a pseudogene. The CDR3 is 17 amino acids. Written as DNA, the CDR3 is TGTGCCAGCAACCCCAGTTGGGGGGGACATGAGGAAGAGACCCAGTACTTC. Amino acid sequence: CASNPSWGGHEEETQYF.

This chain joins TRBV28 and TRBJ2-7; D is unclear. The germline V gene encodes CDR1 MDHEN and CDR2 SYDVKM. Deletions cut 5 bases from V and 5 bases from J, with 10 bases between. The CDR3 totals 12 residues. The CDR3, as DNA: TGTGCCAGCAGTAGAGGTAGGGACGAGCAGTACTTC. This encodes CASSRGRDEQYF.

V usage is TRBV7-6 and J usage is TRBJ2-2, with TRBD2 identical over 8 bases. Germline CDR1 SGHVS, CDR2 FNYEAQ. The junction had 2 bases not matched to a gene; V was cut back by 1 base and J by 7 bases. The CDR3 covers 14 residues. The CDR3 loop reads CASSLEAGVGELFF. The CDR3 DNA follows: TGTGCCAGCAGCTTAGAAGCGGGAGTCGGGGAGCTGTTTTTT.

This chain joins TRBV6-5 and TRBJ1-1, with a possible D match to TRBD1 (5 bases). Trimming stripped 6 bases from V and 4 bases from J, with 15 bases between. Germline lookup yields CDR1 MNHEY and CDR2 SVGAGI. CDR3 size: 14 residues. CDR3 sequence reads: CASSLTRRGTEAFF. As DNA, the CDR3 is TGTGCCAGCAGCCTCACCAGGAGGGGCACTGAAGCTTTCTTT.

The chain couples TRBV4-1 to TRBJ2-7; D tentatively reads TRBD1 or TRBD2 (6 bases each). CDR1 and CDR2 (germline): MGHRA, YSYEKL. Between the trimmed V and J ends, which lost 4 bases and 2 bases, there was a span of 12 bases. The CDR3 length is 14 residues. This chain's CDR3 is CASSPERGPYEQYF. CDR3 nucleotide sequence: TGCGCCAGCAGCCCCGAACGGGGGCCCTACGAGCAGTACTTC.

This clone is a singleton in its sample. This chain joins TRBV7-2 and TRBJ1-1; tentative D call: TRBD1 (6 bases). Trimming removed 4 bases from V and 0 bases from J, with 15 bases in between. CDR3 length equals 16 residues. The germline gives CDR1 SGHTA, CDR2 FQGNSA. CDR3 DNA: TGTGCCAGCAGCTCACAGACAGGCATTATGAACACTGAAGCTTTCTTT. It yields the protein CASSSQTGIMNTEAFF.

V and J are TRBV6-1 and TRBJ2-2, with D possibly TRBD1 on 7 matching bases. V gave up 0 bases and J gave up 6 bases, with 20 bases separating them. The CDR3 extends over 18 amino acids. From germline, CDR1 is MNHNS and CDR2 SASEGT. The CDR3 here is CASSEADGDSSGAGELFF. As DNA, the CDR3 is TGTGCCAGCAGTGAAGCGGACGGGGACAGCTCGGGGGCCGGGGAGCTGTTTTTT.

The chain carries TRBV6-5 and TRBJ1-5; 7 positions agree with TRBD1. The CDR3 runs to 14 residues. Trimming cost V 4 bases and J 4 bases; bases outside gene matches: 4. CDR1 is MNHEY, CDR2 SVGAGI, per germline. The CDR3 here is CASSWRGQNQPQHF. The CDR3 DNA reads as TGTGCCAGCAGTTGGAGGGGACAGAATCAGCCCCAGCATTTT.

The chain uses TRBV28 and TRBJ2-6; 7 bases are a match to TRBD1. CDR3 length: 19 residues. Unmatched junction bases numbered 11, after V lost 2 bases and J lost 1 base. Germline V CDR1 and CDR2: MDHEN, SYDVKM. The CDR3: CASSLPTPGQPSGANVLTF. The DNA of the CDR3 is TGTGCCAGCAGTTTACCCACTCCGGGACAGCCGTCTGGGGCCAACGTCCTGACTTTC.

This chain joins TRBV11-2 and TRBJ2-7; 9 bases agree with TRBD1. The CDR3 spans 18 residues. The ends lost 0 bases at V and 2 bases at J; junction bases unmatched: 11. The germline CDR1 and CDR2 sequences are SGHAT and FQNNGV. As DNA, the CDR3 is TGTGCCAGCAGCTTAGATAGTTTAGGGGACAGGGCCACCTACGAGCAGTACTTC. This gives the protein CASSLDSLGDRATYEQYF.

The CDR3 sequence: CASSFAGTPGGEQYF. The DNA of the CDR3 is TGTGCCAGCAGCTTCGCCGGGACTCCAGGAGGAGAGCAGTACTTC. The J gene is TRBJ2-7, the V gene TRBV7-6, with D maybe TRBD2 (6 bases). Between the trimmed V and J ends, which lost 3 bases and 7 bases, there was a span of 19 bases. Germline V lookup: CDR1 SGHVS, CDR2 FNYEAQ. The CDR3 has 15 residues. Complete variable domain (other parts from reference TRBV7-6 and TRBJ2-7): GAGVSQSPRYKVTKRGQDVALRCDPISGHVSLYWYRQALGQGPEFLTYFNYEAQQDKSGLPNDRFSAERPEGSISTLTIQRTEQRDSAMYRCASSFAGTPGGEQYFGPGTRLTVT.

This chain's CDR3 is CASSEGQTNYGYTF. The CDR3 bases are TGTGCCAGCAGTGAGGGTCAGACTAACTATGGCTACACCTTC. The rearrangement links TRBV6-5 to TRBJ1-2; D remains unclear. Germline V gene sequence: CDR1 MNHEY, CDR2 SVGAGI. With 5 bases removed from V and 0 bases from J, the gap between germline ends came to 10 bases. The CDR3 length is 14 residues.

V usage is TRBV5-4 and J usage is TRBJ2-3, with no clear D. Trimming took off 1 base at V and 0 bases at J, with 3 bases between the two ends. The CDR3 consists of 13 residues. Germline values: CDR1 SGHNT, CDR2 YYREEE (reference sequence). DNA of the CDR3: TGTGCCAGCAGCTTGACTAGCACAGATACGCAGTATTTT. This sequence encodes CASSLTSTDTQYF.

This clone was recorded only once. V gene TRBV30 combines with J gene TRBJ2-5; TRBD1 is a possible D gene (5 bases). The CDR3 spans 16 residues. V was trimmed by 5 bases and J by 1 base, leaving 20 bases between them. The germline V gene has CDR1 GTSNPN and CDR2 SVGIG (reference sequence). The CDR3 spells CAWSPWGGRRQETQYF. CDR3 coding DNA: TGTGCCTGGTCTCCATGGGGCGGACGGCGCCAAGAGACCCAGTACTTC.

This chain links TRBV5-6 with TRBJ2-1; D is uncertain. The CDR3 is 14 residues long. Trimming cost V 0 bases and J 1 base, with 5 bases left between them. Germline V gene data show CDR1 as SGHDT and CDR2 as YYEEEE. CDR3 nucleotides: TGTGCCAGCAGCTTGGGGGAATCCTACAATGAGCAGTTCTTC. Its translation: CASSLGESYNEQFF.

This clone was seen only a few times. The rearrangement uses TRBV7-9 and TRBJ1-2; perhaps TRBD1 as D (6 bases). The CDR3 runs to 13 residues. V was pared by 5 bases and J by 1 base, with 8 bases between. CDR1 is SEHNR and CDR2 is FQNEAQ in the germline V gene (reference sequence). In DNA form, the CDR3 reads TGTGCCAGCAGCCGACAGGATAACTATGGCTACACCTTC. This encodes CASSRQDNYGYTF.

The table lists this clone with a count of one. The V gene is TRBV6-6, the J gene TRBJ2-1, with TRBD2 matching 15 bases. The CDR3 length is 15 residues. J lost 8 bases, V lost 4 bases, and 3 bases had no gene match. Germline loops: CDR1 MNHNY, CDR2 SVGAGI (reference sequence). CDR3 sequence reads: CASSSGLAGGHEQFF. The CDR3 DNA is TGTGCCAGCAGTTCGGGACTAGCGGGGGGACATGAGCAGTTCTTC.

The CDR3 nucleotides read TGTGCCAGCAGCTTATCTAGTCGGGCGTCGCGGTATGGCTACACCTTC. It encodes CASSLSSRASRYGYTF. This chain connects TRBV7-8 to TRBJ1-2, with D uncertain. Per germline, CDR1 SGHVS and CDR2 FQNEAQ. The CDR3 loop spans 16 amino acids. The germline V and J ends were trimmed by 2 bases and 5 bases, with 18 bases remaining between them. The entire variable domain, with the rest obtained from reference TRBV7-8 and TRBJ1-2, is as follows: GAGVSQSPRYKVAKRGQDVALRCDPISGHVSLFWYQQALGQGPEFLTYFQNEAQLDKSGLPSDRFFAERPEGSVSTLKIQRTQQEDSAVYLCASSLSSRASRYGYTFGSGTRLTVV.

The genes are TRBV7-6 and TRBJ2-3; the match to TRBD1 covers 7 bases. This CDR3 spans 16 amino acids. The V and J ends lost 5 bases and 1 base, in that order; junction bases with no gene match: 9. Germline CDR1 and CDR2: SGHVS and FNYEAQ. This CDR3 reads CASSTHPGTGTDTQYF. The CDR3 DNA is TGTGCCAGCAGCACCCACCCCGGGACAGGCACAGATACGCAGTATTTT. The full variable domain, completed using reference TRBV7-6 and TRBJ2-3, is GAGVSQSPRYKVTKRGQDVALRCDPISGHVSLYWYRQALGQGPEFLTYFNYEAQQDKSGLPNDRFSAERPEGSISTLTIQRTEQRDSAMYRCASSTHPGTGTDTQYFGPGTRLTVL.

The chain has TRBV4-1 and TRBJ2-3; D gene ambiguous. Between the trimmed V and J ends, which lost 0 bases and 2 bases, there was a span of 9 bases. The CDR3 totals 15 residues. From germline, CDR1 is MGHRA and CDR2 YSYEKL. CDR3 sequence (DNA): TGCGCCAGCAGCCAAGATGGGCAGCTCACAGATACGCAGTATTTT. Translation: CASSQDGQLTDTQYF.

V and J are TRBV7-3 and TRBJ2-5, with TRBD2 matching 9 bases. This CDR3 is 15 amino acids long. V trimming: 1 base; J trimming: 5 bases; junction bases outside the gene matches: 5. The germline gives CDR1 SGHTA, CDR2 FQGTGA. The CDR3 protein is CASSLKAGGMETQYF. CDR3 DNA sequence: TGTGCCAGCAGCTTAAAAGCGGGGGGCATGGAGACCCAGTACTTC. The full variable domain, its missing parts supplied by reference TRBV7-3 and TRBJ2-5, is GAGVSQTPSNKVTEKGKYVELRCDPISGHTALYWYRQSLGQGPEFLIYFQGTGAADDSGLPNDRFFAVRPEGSVSTLKIQRTERGDSAVYLCASSLKAGGMETQYFGPGTRLLVL.

This clone has just one count. This chain links TRBV11-3 with TRBJ2-5; D may correspond to TRBD1 or TRBD2 (5 bases each). This CDR3 comprises 14 residues. Deletions cut 1 base from V and 1 base from J, with 7 bases between. Germline V lookup: CDR1 SGHNT, CDR2 YENEEA. CDR3 region: CASSLGGSQETQYF. The CDR3 bases are TGTGCCAGCAGCTTAGGGGGGAGCCAAGAGACCCAGTACTTC.

This clone came up once. The chain couples TRBV5-1 to TRBJ1-5; maybe TRBD1 (5 bases). CDR3 length equals 15 residues. CDR1 is SGHRS, CDR2 YFSETQ, per germline. V lost 0 bases to trimming and J lost 4 bases, with 11 bases between them. The CDR3 DNA reads as TGCGCCAGCAGCTTGGCAGGGTATGAGAATCAGCCCCAGCATTTT. Translating it yields CASSLAGYENQPQHF.

The rearrangement links TRBV6-1 to TRBJ1-2; D unresolved. There are 11 residues in the CDR3. Trimming took off 9 bases at V and 3 bases at J, with 8 bases between the two ends. The germline V gene encodes CDR1 MNHNS and CDR2 SASEGT. In DNA form, the CDR3 reads TGTGCCAGTGACCTGGACTATGGCTACACCTTC. Protein: CASDLDYGYTF.

The J gene is TRBJ2-2, the V gene TRBV7-6, with D unresolved. From germline, CDR1 is SGHVS and CDR2 FNYEAQ. The V end lost 4 bases, the J end lost 6 bases, and 9 bases lay between the germline ends. The CDR3 has 13 amino acids. In DNA, the CDR3 is TGTGCCAGCAGCTCATCCGGTCCCGGGGAGCTGTTTTTT. Its protein product is CASSSSGPGELFF.

In its sample, this clone was seen once. This chain joins TRBV2 and TRBJ1-6, with 7 bases aligning to TRBD1. Germline values: CDR1 SNHLY, CDR2 FYNNEI. The CDR3 is 15 amino acids. J gave up 7 bases and V 5 bases, and 8 bases lay outside the gene matches. Here the CDR3 reads CASSQRSGGNSPLHF. The CDR3 bases are TGTGCCAGCAGTCAACGGTCAGGGGGGAATTCACCCCTCCACTTT.

This clone was seen a few times. This rearrangement joins TRBV6-6 to TRBJ2-7; 11 nucleotides agree with TRBD1. The V gene end was trimmed by 5 bases and the J gene end by 5 bases; junction bases not matched to a gene: 11. The germline V gene encodes CDR1 MNHNY and CDR2 SVGAGI (reference sequence). The CDR3 runs to 16 residues. CDR3: CASSRGAGQGVDEQYF. In DNA form, the CDR3 reads TGTGCCAGCAGTAGGGGGGCGGGACAGGGGGTCGACGAGCAGTACTTC.